This T cell receptor beta chain was found in a study of molecular identifiers for immune sequencing clone quantification. This clonotype was seen at least ten times. Previously described methods with listed TCR primers produced the bulk TCR libraries. TCRdb passed the PCR reads through MiXCR, listing each CDR3 protein once. Of 460,000 or so distinct CDR3 sequences in the sample, 25% were seen once. With V trimmed by 6 bases and J by 4 bases, 7 bases remained unmatched. The CDR3 spans 14 residues. Germline loops: CDR1 MDHEN, CDR2 SYDVKM. Sequencing was carried out using naive CD8+ T cells from blood, with Jurkat cell RNA spiked in. Subset here: FACS-sorted CD8+CD4-CCR7+CD45RA+ naive T cells. The V call is TRBV28, the J call TRBJ2-5; TRBD2 matches 8 bases. The TCR comes from a human donor in good health. Some libraries in this study had Jurkat cell RNA spiked in. The CDR3 DNA follows: TGTGCCAGCAGCCCGGAACTAGCGGCAGAGACCCAGTACTTC. This sequence encodes CASSPELAAETQYF.